This TCR beta chain was sequenced for a study of Ad26.COV2.S vaccination and SARS-CoV-2 variants. Treatment denoted: 19 received Ad26.COV2.S at low or high dose, single or two shots; 5 received placebo; per-sample allocation not given. After the first vaccine or placebo injection, samples were drawn on day 63. The assay was immunoSEQ multiplex PCR, and TCRdb's table has in-frame clones only and misses some. The sample has 450,000 to 550,000 clones, roughly nine tenths seen once; the top ten hold 1.7%. Germline CDR1 LGHDT, CDR2 YNNKEL (reference sequence). The V end lost 1 base, the J end lost 3 bases, and 12 bases lay between the germline ends. This CDR3 region has 15 residues.

The receptor's source is a person between 18 and 65 years old who received the Ad26.COV2.S COVID-19 vaccine or a placebo. The material was peripheral blood, obtained in a trial of Ad26.COV2.S vaccine versus placebo. The chain employs TRBV3-1 (or the pseudogene TRBV3-2) and TRBJ1-2; D unresolved. CDR3: CASSQGREQYYGYTF. The CDR3 nucleotides read TGTGCCAGCAGCCAAGGACGGGAACAGTACTATGGCTACACCTTC.